The rows below give T cell receptor beta chains drawn from one sample of a study of cytomegalovirus exposure and HLA in healthy donors. TCRdb's table, derived via immunoSEQ multiplex PCR, lists solely in-frame clones and lacks some. The table records some 64,000 clones, 95% to 98% of them present only once. Sequencing input: PBMCs. These receptors were collected from a woman between 18 and 30 years old in good health and CMV-seropositive. CDR3s include the opening cysteine and the closing phenylalanine or tryptophan. Fields, in order: D gene, clone size, J gene, V gene, CDR3 DNA, CDR3 protein. A D gene is named only where the DNA matches it firmly. Clone size is not always given. Where it is, it says once, few, many or a class for expanded clones.

.	once	TRBJ1-5	TRBV19	TGTGCCAGTAGCGACAGTAGCAATCAGCCCCAGCATTTT	CASSDSSNQPQHF
TRBD2	.	TRBJ2-7	TRBV14	TGTGCCAGCAGCCAAGAAGCGGGAGGCTTCTACGAGCAGTACTTC	CASSQEAGGFYEQYF
.	.	TRBJ2-1	TRBV11-2	TGTGCCAGCAGCTCCATAGAGGCTGAGCAGTTCTTC	CASSSIEAEQFF
.	.	TRBJ2-7	TRBV7-9	TGTGCCAGCAGCTTAGAGGGGATCTCCTACGAGCAGTACTTC	CASSLEGISYEQYF
TRBD1	.	TRBJ1-1	TRBV6-1	TGTGCCAGCAGTGAACCGCCAGGGGGGATCACTGAAGCTTTCTTT	CASSEPPGGITEAFF
TRBD1	.	TRBJ1-2	TRBV4-1	TGCGCCAGCAGCCAAGAACAGGGGTTTCGTGGCTACACCTTC	CASSQEQGFRGYTF
.	.	TRBJ1-2	TRBV27	TGTGCCATTTTCCACGGGTTTGGCTACACCTTC	CAIFHGFGYTF
.	.	TRBJ2-1	TRBV27	TGTGCCAGCAGTTTAATCAGCGGAACTTACAATGAGCAGTTCTTC	CASSLISGTYNEQFF
.	.	TRBJ2-1	TRBV7-2	TGTGCCAGCAGCTTAGCGGGGAGCTCCTACAATGAGCAGTTCTTC	CASSLAGSSYNEQFF
TRBD1	.	TRBJ1-2	TRBV6-5	TGTGCCAGCAGTTACTCGTCCGGGACAGGGAACTATGGCTACACCTTC	CASSYSSGTGNYGYTF
.	.	TRBJ2-7	TRBV7-9	TGTGCCAGCAGCTTCCCAGGGAATTGGGAGCAGTACTTC	CASSFPGNWEQYF
TRBD1	.	TRBJ2-1	TRBV28	TGTGCCAGCAGTATAACAGGGGTTCCCTACAATGAGCAGTTCTTC	CASSITGVPYNEQFF
.	.	TRBJ1-1	TRBV15	TGTGCCACCAGCAGAGACGGGGGGAACACTGAAGCTTTCTTT	CATSRDGGNTEAFF
.	.	TRBJ1-2	TRBV7-2	TGTGCCAGCAGTTACCAGGGGATTGGGGTTGGCTACACCTTC	CASSYQGIGVGYTF
.	.	TRBJ1-2	TRBV28	TGTGCCAGCAGTTCAGTCCAACGCGGCTACACCTTC	CASSSVQRGYTF
.	.	TRBJ1-1	TRBV11-2	TGTGCCAGCAGCTTAGGAGCAGGGTTGAACACTGAAGCTTTCTTT	CASSLGAGLNTEAFF
TRBD2	.	TRBJ2-1	TRBV7-3	TGTGCCAGCAGCTTATCGGGCGGGAGGGTCGCTGGGTACAATGAGCAGTTCTTC	CASSLSGGRVAGYNEQFF
TRBD2	.	TRBJ2-7	TRBV2	TGTGCCAGCAGGGTAGCGGGAGACTTCCCCGAGCAGTACTTC	CASRVAGDFPEQYF
TRBD1	.	TRBJ2-7	TRBV5-6	TGTGCCAGCAGCTCCGGGACAGGGGCCCTCGAGCAGTACTTC	CASSSGTGALEQYF
.	.	TRBJ1-1	TRBV5-1	TGCGCCAGCAGCTTCAGGGGTAGGGACACTGAAGCTTTCTTT	CASSFRGRDTEAFF